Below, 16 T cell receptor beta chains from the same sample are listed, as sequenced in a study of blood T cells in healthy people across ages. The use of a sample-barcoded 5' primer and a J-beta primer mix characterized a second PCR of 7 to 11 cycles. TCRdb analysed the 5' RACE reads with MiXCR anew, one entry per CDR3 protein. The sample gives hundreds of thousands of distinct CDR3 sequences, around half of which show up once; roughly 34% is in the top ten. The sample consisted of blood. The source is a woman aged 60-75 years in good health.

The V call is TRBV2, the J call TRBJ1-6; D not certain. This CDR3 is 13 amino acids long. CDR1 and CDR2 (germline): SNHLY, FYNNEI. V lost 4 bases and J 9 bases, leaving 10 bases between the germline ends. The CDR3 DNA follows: TGTGCCAGCAGTGTGGGGTTAAGTTCACCCCTCCACTTT. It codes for CASSVGLSSPLHF. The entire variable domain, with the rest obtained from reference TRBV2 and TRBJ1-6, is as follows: EPEVTQTPSHQVTQMGQEVILRCVPISNHLYFYWYRQILGQKVEFLVSFYNNEISEKSEIFDDQFSVERPDGSNFTLKIRSTKLEDSAMYFCASSVGLSSPLHFGNGTRLTVT.

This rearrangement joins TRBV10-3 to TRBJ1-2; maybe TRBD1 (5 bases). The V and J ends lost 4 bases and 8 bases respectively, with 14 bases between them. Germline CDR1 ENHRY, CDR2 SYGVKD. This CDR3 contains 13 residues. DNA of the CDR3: TGTGCCATCAGTGGAGGGACGAAGGGGGGCTACACCTTC. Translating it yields CAISGGTKGGYTF.

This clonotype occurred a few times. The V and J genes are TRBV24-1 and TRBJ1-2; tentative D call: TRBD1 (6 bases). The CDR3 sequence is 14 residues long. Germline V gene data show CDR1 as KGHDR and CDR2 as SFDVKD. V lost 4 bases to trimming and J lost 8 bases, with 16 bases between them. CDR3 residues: CATSDDRRQRGYTF. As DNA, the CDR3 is TGTGCCACCAGTGACGACAGGCGACAAAGGGGCTACACCTTC.

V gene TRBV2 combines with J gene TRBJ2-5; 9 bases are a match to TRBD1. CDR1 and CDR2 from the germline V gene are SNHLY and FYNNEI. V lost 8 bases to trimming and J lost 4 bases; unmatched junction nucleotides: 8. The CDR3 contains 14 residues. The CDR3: CASATGTGRETQYF. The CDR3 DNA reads TGTGCCAGCGCGACCGGGACAGGGAGAGAGACCCAGTACTTC.

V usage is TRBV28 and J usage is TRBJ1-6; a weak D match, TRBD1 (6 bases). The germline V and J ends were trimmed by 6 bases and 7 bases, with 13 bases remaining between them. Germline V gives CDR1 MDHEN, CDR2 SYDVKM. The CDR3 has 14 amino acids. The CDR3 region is CASRAGHGNSPLHF. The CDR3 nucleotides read TGTGCCAGCAGAGCGGGACACGGAAATTCACCCCTCCACTTT.

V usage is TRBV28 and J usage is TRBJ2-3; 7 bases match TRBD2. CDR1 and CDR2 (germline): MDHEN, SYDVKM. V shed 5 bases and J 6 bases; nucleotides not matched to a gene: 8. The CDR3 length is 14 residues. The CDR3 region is CASSAGRKGDTQYF. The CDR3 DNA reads TGTGCCAGCAGTGCCGGGAGGAAGGGGGATACGCAGTATTTT.

The CDR3 bases are TGTGCCAGCAGTTTTCTGACCCTTATCAGGGGGCAACCCTACGAGCAGTACTTC. Residues: CASSFLTLIRGQPYEQYF. The chain combines TRBV28 with TRBJ2-7, with 8 bases aligning to TRBD1. Trimming took 3 bases from V and 2 from J; bases not matched to a gene: 15. The CDR3 has 18 amino acids. Germline CDR1 MDHEN, CDR2 SYDVKM.

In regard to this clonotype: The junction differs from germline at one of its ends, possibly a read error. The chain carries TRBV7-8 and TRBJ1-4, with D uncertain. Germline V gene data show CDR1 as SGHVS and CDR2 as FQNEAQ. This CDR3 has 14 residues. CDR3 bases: TGTACCAGCAGCTTCATCACAACTAATGAAAAACTGTTTTTT. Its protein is CTSSFITTNEKLFF. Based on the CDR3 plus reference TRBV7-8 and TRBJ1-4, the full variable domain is GAGVSQSPRYKVAKRGQDVALRCDPISGHVSLFWYQQALGQGPEFLTYFQNEAQLDKSGLPSDRFFAERPEGSVSTLKIQRTQQEDSAVYLCTSSFITTNEKLFFGSGTQLSVL.

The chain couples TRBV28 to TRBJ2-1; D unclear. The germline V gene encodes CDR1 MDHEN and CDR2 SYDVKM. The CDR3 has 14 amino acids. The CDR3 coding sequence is TGTGCAACTACTTCCAGGAGCTCCTACAATGAGCAGTTCTTC. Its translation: CATTSRSSYNEQFF.

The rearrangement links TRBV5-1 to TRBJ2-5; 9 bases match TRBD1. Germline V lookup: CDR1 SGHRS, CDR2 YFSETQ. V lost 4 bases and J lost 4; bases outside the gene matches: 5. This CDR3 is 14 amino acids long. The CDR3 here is CASSTGTGLETQYF. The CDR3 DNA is TGCGCCAGCAGCACCGGGACAGGGTTAGAGACCCAGTACTTC. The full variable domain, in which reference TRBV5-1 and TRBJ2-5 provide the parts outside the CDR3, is KAGVTQTPRYLIKTRGQQVTLSCSPISGHRSVSWYQQTPGQGLQFLFEYFSETQRNKGNFPGRFSGRQFSNSRSEMNVSTLELGDSALYLCASSTGTGLETQYFGPGTRLLVL.

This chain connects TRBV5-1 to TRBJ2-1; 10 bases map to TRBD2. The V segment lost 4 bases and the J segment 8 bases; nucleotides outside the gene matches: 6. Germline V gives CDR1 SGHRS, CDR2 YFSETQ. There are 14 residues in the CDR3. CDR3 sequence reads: CASSPLAGDDEQFF. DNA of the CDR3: TGCGCCAGCAGCCCCCTAGCGGGAGACGATGAGCAGTTCTTC.

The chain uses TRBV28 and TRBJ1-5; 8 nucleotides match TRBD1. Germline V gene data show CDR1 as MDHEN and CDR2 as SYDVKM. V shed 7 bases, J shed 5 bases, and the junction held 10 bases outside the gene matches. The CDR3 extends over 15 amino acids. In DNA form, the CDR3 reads TGTGCCAGCAAACAGGGGGGGCTAACCGATCAGCCCCAGCATTTT. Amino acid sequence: CASKQGGLTDQPQHF. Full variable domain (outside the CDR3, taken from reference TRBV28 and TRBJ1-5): DVKVTQSSRYLVKRTGEKVFLECVQDMDHENMFWYRQDPGLGLRLIYFSYDVKMKEKGDIPEGYSVSREKKERFSLILESASTNQTSMYLCASKQGGLTDQPQHFGDGTRLSIL.

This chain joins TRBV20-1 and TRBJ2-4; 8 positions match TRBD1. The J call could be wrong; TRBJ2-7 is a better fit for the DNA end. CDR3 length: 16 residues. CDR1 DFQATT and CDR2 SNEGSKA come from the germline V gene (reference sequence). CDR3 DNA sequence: TGCAGTGCTAGCGATCTTGACAGGGGAGACACTTACGAGCAGTACTTC. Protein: CSASDLDRGDTYEQYF.

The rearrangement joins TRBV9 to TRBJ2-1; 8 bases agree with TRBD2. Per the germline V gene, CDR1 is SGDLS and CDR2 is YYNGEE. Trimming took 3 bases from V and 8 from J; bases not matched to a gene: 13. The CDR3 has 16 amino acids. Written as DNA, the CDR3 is TGTGCCAGCAGCGCCCAAGCGGGAGCACTTTACTATGAGCAGTTCTTC. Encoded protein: CASSAQAGALYYEQFF.

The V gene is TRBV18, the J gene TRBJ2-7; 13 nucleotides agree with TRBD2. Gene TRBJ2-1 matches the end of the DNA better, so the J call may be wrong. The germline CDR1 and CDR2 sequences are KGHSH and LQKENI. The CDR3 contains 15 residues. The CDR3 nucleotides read TGTGCCAGCTCACGAGGACTAGCGGGGGATAATGAGCAGTTCTTC. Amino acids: CASSRGLAGDNEQFF.

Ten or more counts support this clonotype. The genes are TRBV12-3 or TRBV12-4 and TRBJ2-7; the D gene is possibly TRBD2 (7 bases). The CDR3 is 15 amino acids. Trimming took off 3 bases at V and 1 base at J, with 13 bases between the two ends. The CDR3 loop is CASSFGGLISYEQYF. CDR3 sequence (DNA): TGTGCCAGCAGTTTCGGGGGGCTTATATCCTACGAGCAGTACTTC.